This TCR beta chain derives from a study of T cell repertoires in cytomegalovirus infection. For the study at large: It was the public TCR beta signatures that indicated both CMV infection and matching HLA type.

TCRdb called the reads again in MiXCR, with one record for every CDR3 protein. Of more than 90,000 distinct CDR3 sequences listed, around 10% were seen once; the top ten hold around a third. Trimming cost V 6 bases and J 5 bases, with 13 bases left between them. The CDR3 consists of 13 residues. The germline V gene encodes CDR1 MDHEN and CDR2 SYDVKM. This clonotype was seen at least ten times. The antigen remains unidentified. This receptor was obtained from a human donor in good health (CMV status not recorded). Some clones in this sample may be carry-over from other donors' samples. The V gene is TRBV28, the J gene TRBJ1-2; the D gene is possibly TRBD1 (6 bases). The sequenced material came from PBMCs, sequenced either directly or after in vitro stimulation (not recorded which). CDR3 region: CASRIQGLYGYTF. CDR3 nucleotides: TGTGCCAGCAGGATACAGGGACTTTATGGCTACACCTTC.